Shown below are 21 T cell receptor beta chains from a single sample sequenced in a study of T cells in Graves' hyperthyroidism and ophthalmopathy. Template material for amplifying TCR beta CDR3 regions consisted of RNA transcripts. Initially, a first-round RT-PCR of the TCR CDR3 employed the HTBI primer set. TCRdb redid the calling of the multiplex PCR reads with MiXCR, one entry per CDR3 protein. The sample includes about 580,000 distinct CDR3 sequences, roughly 13% seen only once; the top ten take under 7%. The sample was blood. The receptors shown here come from a woman aged 25 to 39 with Graves' hyperthyroidism that later progressed to Graves' ophthalmopathy.

In this sample, this clonotype turned up many times. The CDR3 nucleotides read TGTGCCAGCGGGGGAGGAGCGCTTAATGAAAAACTGTTTTTT. It is translated as CASGGGALNEKLFF. This chain connects TRBV27 to TRBJ1-4; a weak D match, TRBD1 (5 bases). The CDR3 is 14 residues long. Looked up from germline, CDR1 is MNHEY and CDR2 is SMNVEV (reference sequence). Trimming left V 8 bases short and J 4 bases short, with 14 bases between.

This chain joins TRBV19 and TRBJ2-1; the D gene is possibly TRBD2 (6 bases). V shed 9 bases and J shed 6 bases, with 12 bases lying between them. This CDR3 spans 12 amino acids. In germline, CDR1 is LNHDA, CDR2 SQIVND (reference sequence). The CDR3 nucleotides read TGTGCCAGCGGGATGGGAGGCAATGAGCAGTTCTTC. Translated, it gives CASGMGGNEQFF.

This clonotype was seen repeatedly, ten times or more. This chain uses TRBV19 with TRBJ1-1, with unresolved D. The CDR3 extends over 13 amino acids. Germline CDR1 LNHDA, CDR2 SQIVND (reference sequence). The V and J ends lost 1 base and 4 bases respectively, with 7 bases between them. The CDR3 is CASSIVFLTEAFF. CDR3 nucleotides: TGTGCCAGTAGTATAGTCTTCCTCACTGAAGCTTTCTTT.

This clonotype was seen ten or more times. V is TRBV29-1 and J is TRBJ2-7; D is unclear. Germline assignment: CDR1 SQVTM and CDR2 ANQGSEA. Trimming pared 4 bases from V and 6 bases from J, leaving 13 bases between. The CDR3 contains 12 residues. The CDR3 nucleotides read TGCAGCGTTGTCCGGCTTGGGGTCGAGCAGTACTTC. Its translation is CSVVRLGVEQYF.

CDR3 DNA: TGTGCCAGCAGTGAAGCTAGGACCCAAGGTCAGCCCCAGCATTTT. Translated, it gives CASSEARTQGQPQHF. The gene calls are TRBV2 and TRBJ1-5; D remains unclear. The length of the CDR3 is 15 residues. The germline V and J ends were trimmed by 0 bases and 6 bases, with 12 bases remaining between them. Germline CDR1 is SNHLY and CDR2 is FYNNEI.

The chain is built from TRBV6-1 and TRBJ2-1, with TRBD2 matching over 8 bases. V lost 7 bases and J lost 6; bases outside the gene matches: 8. Germline lookup yields CDR1 MNHNS and CDR2 SASEGT. CDR3 length equals 14 residues. The CDR3 sequence: CASTLVGGANEQFF. The CDR3 nucleotides read TGTGCCAGCACCCTGGTCGGGGGGGCCAATGAGCAGTTCTTC.

The chain carries TRBV9 and TRBJ1-6, with D possibly TRBD1 on 5 matching bases. Germline CDR1 reads SGDLS; CDR2 reads YYNGEE. This CDR3 has 15 residues. The V end was cut by 3 bases, the J end by 10 bases, with 17 bases between. CDR3 sequence: CASSDEGRVGSPLHF. The CDR3 region has the DNA TGTGCCAGCAGCGATGAGGGCAGGGTCGGGTCACCCCTCCACTTT. Using reference TRBV9 and TRBJ1-6 for the parts outside the CDR3, the full variable domain is DSGVTQTPKHLITATGQRVTLRCSPRSGDLSVYWYQQSLDQGLQFLIQYYNGEERAKGNILERFSAQQFPDLHSELNLSSLELGDSALYFCASSDEGRVGSPLHFGNGTRLTVT.

This clonotype came up many times. This chain links TRBV2 with TRBJ2-2; the D gene is possibly TRBD2 (5 bases). CDR3 length: 14 amino acids. The germline V gene encodes CDR1 SNHLY and CDR2 FYNNEI. V was clipped by 7 bases and J by 1 base, with 10 bases between them. Here the CDR3 DNA reads TGTGCCAGCAATCCGGAGGTGAACACCGGGGAGCTGTTTTTT. Amino acids: CASNPEVNTGELFF.

The V call is TRBV19, the J call TRBJ1-1; D is possibly TRBD1 (5 bases). Germline CDR1 is LNHDA and CDR2 is SQIVND (reference sequence). V was clipped by 0 bases and J by 5 bases, with 13 bases between them. This CDR3 has 15 residues. CDR3 region: CASSIEGVTRTEAFF. CDR3 DNA: TGTGCCAGTAGTATAGAGGGGGTTACAAGGACTGAAGCTTTCTTT. The full variable domain, completed using reference TRBV19 and TRBJ1-1, is DGGITQSPKYLFRKEGQNVTLSCEQNLNHDAMYWYRQDPGQGLRLIYYSQIVNDFQKGDIAEGYSVSREKKESFPLTVTSAQKNPTAFYLCASSIEGVTRTEAFFGQGTRLTVV.

This clonotype was recorded at least ten times. Here the CDR3 reads CASSSLPQEGSTF. The CDR3 DNA follows: TGTGCCAGCAGTTCGCTACCTCAGGAGGGAAGCACCTTC. The chain carries TRBV28 and TRBJ1-2; no clear D. V lost 4 bases, J lost 13 bases, and 19 bases lay in between. The CDR3 length is 13 residues. Germline loops: CDR1 MDHEN, CDR2 SYDVKM.

This clonotype was counted only a few times. The chain links TRBV20-1 to TRBJ2-1; D not resolved. Germline-derived CDR1 and CDR2 are DFQATT and SNEGSKA (reference sequence). The CDR3 length is 15 residues. V was pared by 5 bases and J by 0 bases, with 14 bases between. The CDR3 reads CSAEKLESSYNEQFF. The CDR3 DNA follows: TGCAGTGCTGAAAAACTGGAAAGCTCCTACAATGAGCAGTTCTTC.

The chain recombines TRBV25-1 with TRBJ1-4; 11 nucleotides align to TRBD1. Trimming at V came to 4 bases and at J to 7 bases, leaving 8 bases not matched to a gene. The germline V gene encodes CDR1 MGHDK and CDR2 SYGVNS. CDR3 length: 16 amino acids. CDR3 loop: CASSAIRTGGGEKLFF. The CDR3 nucleotides are TGTGCCAGCAGTGCCATTCGGACAGGGGGCGGTGAAAAACTGTTTTTT.

This clonotype was observed many times. The chain recombines TRBV19 with TRBJ1-3; a weak D match, TRBD1 (5 bases). Deletions cut 6 bases from V and 0 bases from J, with 12 bases between. Looked up from germline, CDR1 is LNHDA and CDR2 is SQIVND (reference sequence). CDR3 length: 15 residues. In DNA, the CDR3 is TGTGCCAGTAGCCCGACAGCATCCTCTGGAAACACCATATATTTT. Translation: CASSPTASSGNTIYF.

The chain recombines TRBV10-1 with TRBJ2-7, with 12 bases fitting TRBD2. The CDR3 runs 17 residues. J gave up 5 bases and V 6 bases, and 14 bases lay outside the gene matches. Germline V gene sequence: CDR1 WNHNN, CDR2 SYGVQD (reference sequence). DNA of the CDR3: TGCGCCAGCAGCTACGGACTAGCGGGAACACAAACCCACGAGCAGTACTTC. This gives the protein CASSYGLAGTQTHEQYF.

The sample holds many counts of this clonotype. The chain carries TRBV19 and TRBJ2-3; D gene uncertain. Per the germline V gene, CDR1 is LNHDA and CDR2 is SQIVND (reference sequence). The CDR3 is made up of 15 amino acids. V lost 7 bases and J 3 bases, leaving 17 bases between the germline ends. DNA of the CDR3: TGTGCCAGTAAAAAGGATTATGGCGTTACAGATACGCAGTATTTT. Its translation is CASKKDYGVTDTQYF.

This clonotype was seen at least ten times. V is TRBV28 and J is TRBJ2-1, with 10 bases fitting TRBD2. The CDR3 spans 13 residues. Unmatched junction bases numbered 4, after V lost 4 bases and J lost 10 bases. The V gene's germline CDR1 is MDHEN and CDR2 SYDVKM. In DNA form, the CDR3 reads TGTGCCAGCAGTTGGGGGACTAGCGCCGAGCAGTTCTTC. Encoded protein: CASSWGTSAEQFF.

This clonotype was counted at least ten times. The chain links TRBV27 to TRBJ2-1; TRBD2 aligns across 9 bases. The CDR3 is 16 amino acids. The germline CDR1 and CDR2 sequences are MNHEY and SMNVEV (reference sequence). Losses at the gene ends were 5 bases for V and 6 bases for J; bases not matched to a gene: 11. The CDR3 nucleotides read TGTGCCAGCAGTCCCCAGGGTAGCGGGAGACTCAATGAGCAGTTCTTC. Protein product: CASSPQGSGRLNEQFF.

This clonotype has at least ten counts. The rearrangement joins TRBV29-1 to TRBJ2-2, with D perhaps being TRBD1 or TRBD2 (5 bases each). Germline loops: CDR1 SQVTM, CDR2 ANQGSEA. The CDR3 consists of 13 residues. V dropped 4 bases and J dropped 3 bases, with 9 bases sitting between them. The CDR3 sequence is CSVAGTDTGELFF. The CDR3 nucleotides read TGCAGCGTTGCAGGGACGGACACCGGGGAGCTGTTTTTT.

This clonotype occurred many times. This chain uses TRBV10-2 with TRBJ2-7; 8 bases line up with TRBD2. V lost 5 bases, J lost 6 bases, and 9 bases stayed unmatched. Looked up from germline, CDR1 is WSHSY and CDR2 is SAAADI. CDR3 size: 14 residues. CDR3 coding DNA: TGCGCCAGCAGTCCTACTAGCGGTGGGGTCGAGCAGTACTTC. It is translated as CASSPTSGGVEQYF.

This clonotype has ten or more counts. The rearrangement joins TRBV25-1 to TRBJ1-1; D is uncertain. Germline CDR1 and CDR2: MGHDK and SYGVNS. This CDR3 region has 12 residues. Trimming stripped 8 bases from V and 0 bases from J, with 7 bases between. Here the CDR3 reads CASSELNTEAFF. The CDR3 DNA reads TGTGCCAGCTCCGAGCTGAACACTGAAGCTTTCTTT.

This clonotype was detected many times. The chain has TRBV12-3 or TRBV12-4 and TRBJ1-1, with 8 bases that match TRBD1. V dropped 6 bases and J dropped 4; count of bases not matched to a gene: 4. This CDR3 has 13 amino acids. CDR3 nucleotides: TGTGCCAGCAGACAGGGGGGTGTCACTGAAGCTTTCTTT. It encodes CASRQGGVTEAFF.